One and the same sample provided the 18 T cell receptor beta chains below, sequenced in a study of cytomegalovirus exposure and HLA in healthy donors. It was with 60 Vbeta and 13 Jbeta primers that the PCR ran. Sequencing used immunoSEQ multiplex PCR; TCRdb keeps in-frame clones, though not all of them. The sample consists of 130,000 or so clones, over 75% of them appearing once. The sequencing sample was made of PBMCs. The receptors stem from a woman aged 18-29 years in good health and CMV-seronegative.

The rearrangement joins TRBV7-2 to TRBJ2-3; D gene uncertain. The V end lost 4 bases, the J end lost 0 bases, and 5 bases lay between the germline ends. The CDR3 runs 13 residues. Germline V gene sequence: CDR1 SGHTA, CDR2 FQGNSA. The DNA for the CDR3 is TGTGCCAGCAGCTCACAAAGCACAGATACGCAGTATTTT. This encodes CASSSQSTDTQYF.

The gene calls are TRBV18 and TRBJ2-3; the D is unclear. The length of the CDR3 is 14 residues. CDR1 KGHSH and CDR2 LQKENI come from the germline V gene. V was shortened by 4 bases and J by 0 bases, with 8 bases between the two germline ends. The CDR3 loop reads CASSLRSSTDTQYF. The CDR3 DNA reads as TGTGCCAGCTCACTAAGGAGTAGCACAGATACGCAGTATTTT.

This chain connects TRBV4-2 to TRBJ2-7; the D gene is possibly TRBD2 (5 bases). Germline CDR1 LGHNA, CDR2 YNFKEQ. V lost 1 base and J 5 bases, leaving 9 bases between the germline ends. The length of the CDR3 is 13 residues. This CDR3 reads CASSQAPGNEQYF. Here the CDR3 DNA reads TGTGCCAGCAGCCAAGCCCCGGGGAACGAGCAGTACTTC.

The chain recombines TRBV4-2 with TRBJ2-5; 7 bases map to TRBD2. CDR3 length equals 14 residues. CDR1 LGHNA and CDR2 YNFKEQ come from the germline V gene. J lost 5 bases, V lost 3 bases, and 6 bases had no gene match. The CDR3 here is CASSHGGWGETQYF. CDR3 nucleotides: TGTGCCAGCAGCCACGGGGGGTGGGGGGAGACCCAGTACTTC.

In its sample, this clone was seen once. CDR3 region: CASSVSRGLSYGYTF. In DNA form, the CDR3 reads TGTGCCAGCAGCGTTTCCAGGGGGCTTAGCTATGGCTACACCTTC. The chain combines TRBV9 with TRBJ1-2; 8 nucleotides match TRBD1. CDR3 length: 15 residues. V was pared by 2 bases and J by 4 bases, with 7 bases of the junction left unmatched. Germline CDR1 is SGDLS and CDR2 is YYNGEE.

The V call is TRBV11-3, the J call TRBJ1-2; D is possibly TRBD1 (5 bases). The CDR3 loop spans 14 amino acids. Trimming took 3 bases from V and 2 from J, leaving 10 bases between them. Germline values: CDR1 SGHNT, CDR2 YENEEA. The CDR3 bases are TGTGCCAGCAGCTTCCACTCAGGGAACTATGGCTACACCTTC. It specifies CASSFHSGNYGYTF.

The V and J genes are TRBV2 and TRBJ1-2, with D possibly being TRBD1 (6 bases). CDR3 length equals 13 residues. Per the germline V gene, CDR1 is SNHLY and CDR2 is FYNNEI. V was cut by 4 bases and J by 4 bases, with 10 bases left in between. The CDR3 nucleotides are TGTGCCAGCAGTGGGGGGCCAACCTATGGCTACACCTTC. This codes for CASSGGPTYGYTF.

CDR3 sequence: CASSQYGGTANTEAFF. CDR3 sequence (DNA): TGTGCCAGTAGTCAATATGGGGGCACAGCGAACACTGAAGCTTTCTTT. V and J are TRBV19 and TRBJ1-1, with D maybe TRBD1 (6 bases). Germline CDR1 reads LNHDA; CDR2 reads SQIVND (reference sequence). The CDR3 has 16 amino acids. The V and J ends lost 5 bases and 1 base respectively, with 17 bases between them.

The chain has TRBV5-1 and TRBJ1-2; 7 positions match TRBD1. The trim removed 4 bases at V and 8 bases at J, leaving 5 bases unmatched. The CDR3 runs 12 residues. Germline V gene sequence: CDR1 SGHRS, CDR2 YFSETQ. DNA of the CDR3: TGCGCCAGCAGCGCAACAGGGGACGGCTACACCTTC. It encodes CASSATGDGYTF. Using reference TRBV5-1 and TRBJ1-2 for the parts outside the CDR3, the full variable domain is KAGVTQTPRYLIKTRGQQVTLSCSPISGHRSVSWYQQTPGQGLQFLFEYFSETQRNKGNFPGRFSGRQFSNSRSEMNVSTLELGDSALYLCASSATGDGYTFGSGTRLTVV.

The V gene is TRBV6-1, the J gene TRBJ1-2; D is perhaps TRBD1 (6 bases). Between the trimmed V and J ends, which lost 5 bases and 4 bases, there was a span of 17 bases. The CDR3 is 15 amino acids. Germline V lookup: CDR1 MNHNS, CDR2 SASEGT. In DNA, the CDR3 is TGTGCCAGCAGTTTAAACCGGGACAAAGCCTATGGCTACACCTTC. It is translated as CASSLNRDKAYGYTF.

V and J are TRBV10-1 and TRBJ2-2; 9 bases are a match to TRBD2. The length of the CDR3 is 16 residues. Trimming cost V 0 bases and J 6 bases; bases outside gene matches: 5. CDR1 WNHNN and CDR2 SYGVQD come from the germline V gene (reference sequence). CDR3 sequence reads: CASSESSGRSPGELFF. CDR3 DNA: TGCGCCAGCAGTGAGTCGAGCGGGAGGTCCCCCGGGGAGCTGTTTTTT.

The chain is built from TRBV5-4 and TRBJ2-2, with a possible D match to TRBD1 (5 bases). Trimming left V 1 base short and J 3 bases short, with 10 bases between. Germline CDR1 reads SGHNT; CDR2 reads YYREEE (reference sequence). The CDR3 length is 15 residues. The CDR3 loop reads CASSLWAGHTGELFF. The CDR3 region has the DNA TGTGCCAGCAGCTTGTGGGCAGGGCACACCGGGGAGCTGTTTTTT.

This clone was seen once. This chain uses TRBV2 with TRBJ1-4; 9 nucleotides agree with TRBD1. CDR3 length: 15 amino acids. V trimming: 1 base; J trimming: 7 bases; junction bases outside the gene matches: 4. Germline assignment: CDR1 SNHLY and CDR2 FYNNEI. The CDR3 DNA reads TGTGCCAGCAGTGAAGGCCTGACAGGGGGTGAAAAACTGTTTTTT. As protein: CASSEGLTGGEKLFF.

This clone has only one observation. The rearrangement uses TRBV7-9 and TRBJ1-2, with a weak D call TRBD1 (6 bases). Germline-derived CDR1 and CDR2 are SEHNR and FQNEAQ (reference sequence). Trimming took 1 base from V and 8 from J, leaving 20 bases between them. The CDR3 is 16 amino acids. DNA for the CDR3: TGTGCCAGCAGCTTAGGAACAGGGAGGGGAGATGGGGGCTACACCTTC. Translating gives CASSLGTGRGDGGYTF.

V gene TRBV13 combines with J gene TRBJ1-2, with a possible D match to TRBD1 (5 bases). Germline lookup yields CDR1 PRHDT and CDR2 FYEKMQ (reference sequence). The length of the CDR3 is 16 residues. Trimming stripped 4 bases from V and 4 bases from J, with 19 bases between. The CDR3 nucleotides read TGTGCCAGCAGCTCCCTCCGGGCAGGGCCCATCTATGGCTACACCTTC. It codes for CASSSLRAGPIYGYTF.

The chain joins TRBV6-6 to TRBJ1-1; no clear D. This CDR3 region has 11 residues. The germline V gene has CDR1 MNHNY and CDR2 SVGAGI (reference sequence). With 6 bases removed from V and 10 bases from J, the gap between germline ends came to 12 bases. The CDR3 is CASSPPRGAFF. The CDR3 region has the DNA TGTGCCAGCAGCCCTCCTCGGGGAGCTTTCTTT.

This clone was seen a few times. The chain is built from TRBV2 and TRBJ2-1; a possible D gene is TRBD2 (6 bases). Germline CDR1 is SNHLY and CDR2 is FYNNEI. V lost 8 bases and J 1 base, leaving 21 bases between the germline ends. The CDR3 loop spans 17 amino acids. The CDR3 coding sequence is TGTGCCAGCTGCCGGGACTCACATAACCCTTCCTACAATGAGCAGTTCTTC. Its translation is CASCRDSHNPSYNEQFF.

This chain links TRBV7-9 with TRBJ1-1; TRBD1 matches 8 bases. Germline CDR1 is SEHNR and CDR2 is FQNEAQ (reference sequence). The V gene end was trimmed by 8 bases and the J gene end by 4 bases; junction bases not matched to a gene: 12. The CDR3 length is 15 residues. The CDR3 here is CASSLPDRGSTEAFF. The CDR3 DNA follows: TGTGCCAGCTCACTCCCCGACAGGGGATCCACTGAAGCTTTCTTT.